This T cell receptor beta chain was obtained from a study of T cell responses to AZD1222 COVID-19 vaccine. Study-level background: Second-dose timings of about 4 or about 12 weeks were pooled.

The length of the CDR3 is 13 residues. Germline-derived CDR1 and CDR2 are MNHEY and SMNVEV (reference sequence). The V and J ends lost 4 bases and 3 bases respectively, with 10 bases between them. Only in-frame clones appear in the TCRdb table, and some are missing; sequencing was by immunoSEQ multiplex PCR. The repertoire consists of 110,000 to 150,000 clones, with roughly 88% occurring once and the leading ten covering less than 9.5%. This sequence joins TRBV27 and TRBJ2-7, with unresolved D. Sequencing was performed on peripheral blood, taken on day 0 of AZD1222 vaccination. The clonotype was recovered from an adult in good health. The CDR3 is CASSWAAFYEQYF. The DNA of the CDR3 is TGTGCCAGCAGTTGGGCAGCCTTCTACGAGCAGTACTTC.